Listed below are T cell receptor beta chains from one sample, sequenced in a study of T cell responses to AZD1222 COVID-19 vaccine. Sequencing used immunoSEQ multiplex PCR; TCRdb keeps in-frame clones, though not all of them. The data show roughly 120,000 clones, about 92% seen once. The source was peripheral blood, collected on day 0 of AZD1222 vaccination. The origin of the receptors is an adult in good health. CDR3s leave out the opening cysteine and the closing phenylalanine or tryptophan. Each record gives: V gene, CDR3 length, D gene, J gene, CDR3 protein. The D gene is left open where the match is weak.

TRBV9	15	TRBD1	TRBJ2-3	ASSTPRGGTFPDTQY
TRBV5-1	12	-	TRBJ1-4	ASIWRATNEKLF
TRBV7-7	15	-	TRBJ1-5	ASSFIAFRGQHQPQH
TRBV23-1	13	TRBD1	TRBJ1-1	ASSQSGTGGTEAF
TRBV15	13	-	TRBJ2-3	ATSRVAESTDTQY
TRBV6-5	13	TRBD1	TRBJ1-2	ASIIMTGNPYGYT
TRBV6-4	11	-	TRBJ1-2	ASSERGFYGYT
TRBV3-1/TRBV3-2	16	TRBD1	TRBJ2-7	ASSRTPHQTGGSYEQY
TRBV6-1	11	-	TRBJ1-3	ASSETPGNTIY
TRBV3-1/TRBV3-2	13	TRBD2	TRBJ2-7	ASSLAGLAAYEQY
TRBV18	13	-	TRBJ2-6	ASSFGAPGANVLT
TRBV20-1	9	-	TRBJ2-7	SAREFPEQY
TRBV6-5	13	-	TRBJ1-2	ASSSYRQGDYGYT
TRBV10-3	11	TRBD1	TRBJ2-7	ATQGAVTYEQY
TRBV29-1	13	-	TRBJ1-4	SVATAGATNEKLF
TRBV5-4	13	-	TRBJ1-1	ASSLGGTGGTEAF
TRBV5-6	16	-	TRBJ2-1	ASSPTMARTSNNNEQF
TRBV3-1/TRBV3-2	15	-	TRBJ1-2	ASNNRGGQIANYGYT
TRBV4-1	13	-	TRBJ2-2	ASSQGPANTGELF
TRBV10-3	14	TRBD2	TRBJ2-3	AISESTGGVADTQY
TRBV9	12	TRBD2	TRBJ2-3	ASSVTGLADTQY
TRBV27	12	TRBD1	TRBJ2-7	ASSLHRGLNEQY
TRBV5-1	13	-	TRBJ1-1	ASSLEVGVNTEAF
TRBV5-1	7	-	TRBJ2-1	ASWVGQF
TRBV5-1	11	-	TRBJ1-1	ASSLAFGPEAF
TRBV7-2	14	-	TRBJ1-3	ASSLSGKLAGNTIY
TRBV2	13	TRBD1	TRBJ1-6	ASRRDSSYNSPLH
TRBV27	13	-	TRBJ1-2	ASSTRWGGAYGYT
TRBV7-6	15	-	TRBJ1-6	ASSLRAQGGSNSPLH
TRBV30	11	TRBD1	TRBJ1-1	AWSDSRGTEAF
TRBV5-1	12	-	TRBJ1-3	ASSLELPGNTIY
TRBV19	12	-	TRBJ2-1	ASTLRISRNEQF
TRBV7-3	13	-	TRBJ2-1	ASRATPNSYNEQF
TRBV15	12	TRBD2	TRBJ2-1	ATSKREGLDEQF
TRBV5-1	12	-	TRBJ2-3	ASSLDSFSDTQY
TRBV6-5	11	-	TRBJ1-1	ASRVTGPTEAF
TRBV28	10	-	TRBJ1-1	ASSPPFKQAF
TRBV5-6	13	-	TRBJ2-7	ASSQYGTPSYEQY
TRBV15	12	TRBD1	TRBJ2-1	ATSRVGQGGEQF
TRBV7-8	17	TRBD2	TRBJ2-3	ASSPGLAGVQGVTDTQY
TRBV28	18	-	TRBJ2-1	ASSYRPASTTSRDYNEQF
TRBV5-8	13	-	TRBJ1-2	ASSFRYFQNYGYT
TRBV19	12	-	TRBJ1-6	ASSMGHDNSPLH
TRBV23-1	15	-	TRBJ1-6	ASSQPTRRSLNSPLH
TRBV27	11	-	TRBJ1-1	ASRVGGSTEAF
TRBV5-1	13	TRBD1	TRBJ2-7	ASSFSQGPYYEQY
TRBV4-2	12	-	TRBJ1-1	ASTPGRRDTEAF
TRBV27	13	-	TRBJ1-6	ASSLSDSWYSPLH
TRBV29-1	12	-	TRBJ1-4	SVGPRSPDEKLF
TRBV7-6	14	-	TRBJ2-1	ASSLADLPPAHEQF
TRBV3-1/TRBV3-2	15	TRBD2	TRBJ2-1	ASSQTKRTSGTNEQF
TRBV18	16	TRBD2	TRBJ2-2	ASSQGLAGAANTGELF
TRBV19	12	-	TRBJ1-1	ASSMGTGNTEAF
TRBV5-1	13	-	TRBJ2-1	ASSFSGSSYNEQF
TRBV6-1	16	TRBD1	TRBJ1-5	ASSEALYYGQGLQPQH
TRBV28	12	-	TRBJ1-1	ASSFSRGLPEAF
TRBV10-2	13	-	TRBJ2-1	ASGGASGYYNEQF
TRBV29-1	8	-	TRBJ2-5	SVAWETQY
TRBV19	11	-	TRBJ2-7	ASSMGVSYEQY